Below are 25 T cell receptor beta chains sequenced from a single sample in a study of CD8 T cells in ankylosing spondylitis. Using its own MiXCR run on the 5' RACE reads, TCRdb lists one record per CDR3 protein. Of approximately 300,000 distinct CDR3 sequences listed, under 25% were seen once; the top ten hold 3.5% to 4.5%. Sequenced input: blood, either unsorted or a sorted T cell fraction (not recorded which). The origin of the receptors is a female donor with ankylosing spondylitis or in good health (not recorded which).

This clonotype was picked up many times. The V gene is TRBV7-3, the J gene TRBJ2-1; the D is unclear. With 4 bases removed from V and 6 bases from J, the gap between germline ends came to 7 bases. This CDR3 comprises 12 residues. CDR1 is SGHTA, CDR2 FQGTGA, per germline. CDR3 DNA sequence: TGTGCCAGCAGCTCCCCCGCCAATGAGCAGTTCTTC. Its translation: CASSSPANEQFF.

CDR3 DNA sequence: TGTGCTAGTGGTTCCACACAGGGAGGTGGCGGCACTGAAGCTTTCTTT. It translates to CASGSTQGGGGTEAFF. The chain is built from TRBV12-5 and TRBJ1-1, with TRBD1 as a possible D gene (6 bases). This CDR3 is 16 amino acids long. CDR1 and CDR2 from the germline V gene are LGHNT and FRNRAP. V was clipped by 4 bases and J by 4 bases, with 19 bases between them. Complete variable domain (other parts from reference TRBV12-5 and TRBJ1-1): DARVTQTPRHKVTEMGQEVTMRCQPILGHNTVFWYRQTMMQGLELLAYFRNRAPLDDSGMPKDRFSAEMPDATLATLKIQPSEPRDSAVYFCASGSTQGGGGTEAFFGQGTRLTVV.

CDR3 in DNA: TGTGCCACCAGAGGGGCGCAGGATCGGTTCTTC. Its protein product is CATRGAQDRFF. This chain joins TRBV19 and TRBJ2-1; D might be TRBD1 or TRBD2, each matching 5 bases. The CDR3 is made up of 11 amino acids. Trimming shortened V by 10 bases and J by 15 bases, and 19 bases separated the two germline ends. CDR1 and CDR2 from the germline V gene are LNHDA and SQIVND (reference sequence).

The count of this clonotype is one. The chain links TRBV18 to TRBJ2-7; 9 bases match TRBD1. CDR3 length: 14 residues. Germline-derived CDR1 and CDR2 are KGHSH and LQKENI. V lost 3 bases to trimming and J lost 5 bases; unmatched junction nucleotides: 5. CDR3 residues: CASSPGQGSHEQYF. The CDR3 coding sequence is TGTGCCAGCTCACCGGGACAGGGTAGCCACGAGCAGTACTTC.

This clonotype was observed a handful of times. The rearrangement links TRBV7-2 to TRBJ1-5; perhaps TRBD1 as D (5 bases). Germline V gives CDR1 SGHTA, CDR2 FQGNSA. The V end was cut by 5 bases, the J end by 6 bases, with 20 bases between. This CDR3 has 16 residues. CDR3 bases: TGTGCCAGCAGCCTCCGAGGGACCATAGGGGTTCAGCCCCAGCATTTT. This translates into CASSLRGTIGVQPQHF.

This clonotype was recorded at least ten times. The chain recombines TRBV12-3 or TRBV12-4 with TRBJ2-1; D perhaps matches TRBD2 (6 bases). The CDR3 consists of 15 residues. V shed 5 bases and J shed 8 bases, with 19 bases lying between them. The CDR3 region is CASSPRAGRRDEQFF. DNA of the CDR3: TGTGCCAGCAGTCCACGGGCGGGGCGGAGGGATGAGCAGTTCTTC.

The chain is built from TRBV19 and TRBJ1-5, with 7 positions matching TRBD1. Germline V gene lookup returns CDR1 LNHDA and CDR2 SQIVND (reference sequence). Trimming removed 7 bases from V and 0 bases from J; junction bases left unmatched: 6. The CDR3 contains 15 residues. This CDR3 reads CASTNTGVSNQPQHF. In DNA, the CDR3 is TGTGCCAGTACCAACACAGGGGTTAGCAATCAGCCCCAGCATTTT.

This clonotype was detected a few times. This sequence joins TRBV28 and TRBJ1-5; D possibly corresponds to TRBD1 (5 bases). The CDR3 is 14 residues long. CDR1 MDHEN and CDR2 SYDVKM come from the germline V gene. V shed 5 bases and J shed 5 bases, with 13 bases lying between them. CDR3 in DNA: TGTGCCAGCAGTCTCCAACAGGTCGATCAGCCCCAGCATTTT. Its protein is CASSLQQVDQPQHF.

The J gene is TRBJ2-3, the V gene TRBV20-1, with D possibly TRBD2 on 6 matching bases. CDR3 size: 15 residues. The germline V gene has CDR1 DFQATT and CDR2 SNEGSKA (reference sequence). The ends were cut back, 4 bases at V and 1 base at J, with 15 bases in the middle. CDR3 region: CSAIDGRDGTDTQYF. DNA for the CDR3: TGCAGTGCTATCGACGGGAGAGACGGCACAGATACGCAGTATTTT.

This chain connects TRBV20-1 to TRBJ2-1; D perhaps matches TRBD1 (6 bases). Germline CDR1 DFQATT, CDR2 SNEGSKA (reference sequence). The CDR3 is made up of 13 amino acids. Deletions cut 6 bases from V and 4 bases from J, with 13 bases between. CDR3: CSALNREYNEQFF. Written as DNA, the CDR3 is TGCAGTGCCCTAAACAGGGAGTACAATGAGCAGTTCTTC.

The chain couples TRBV7-9 to TRBJ1-1; a possible D gene is TRBD1 (5 bases). The V end was cut by 5 bases, the J end by 4 bases, with 20 bases between. The germline V gene has CDR1 SEHNR and CDR2 FQNEAQ (reference sequence). The CDR3 totals 16 residues. For the CDR3, the DNA is TGTGCCAGCAGCCCTTCCCGCGGCAGGGTGTCCACTGAAGCTTTCTTT. Translated: CASSPSRGRVSTEAFF.

V and J are TRBV7-6 and TRBJ1-1, with D maybe TRBD1 (5 bases). This CDR3 has 14 amino acids. Between the trimmed V and J ends, which lost 2 bases and 2 bases, there was a span of 9 bases. Germline CDR1 reads SGHVS; CDR2 reads FNYEAQ. The CDR3 region has the DNA TGTGCCAGCAGCTTACGCGGGGCCAACACTGAAGCTTTCTTT. It specifies CASSLRGANTEAFF.

This clonotype was recorded a few times. The chain has TRBV5-1 and TRBJ1-4, with 11 nucleotides matching TRBD1. The CDR3 is 15 amino acids. In germline, CDR1 is SGHRS, CDR2 YFSETQ. With 4 bases clipped from V and 10 bases from J, the junction kept 9 bases outside the gene matches. The CDR3 here is CASSVDRGQMGKLFF. CDR3 sequence (DNA): TGCGCCAGCAGCGTGGACAGGGGGCAAATGGGAAAACTGTTTTTT. Complete variable domain (other parts from reference TRBV5-1 and TRBJ1-4): KAGVTQTPRYLIKTRGQQVTLSCSPISGHRSVSWYQQTPGQGLQFLFEYFSETQRNKGNFPGRFSGRQFSNSRSEMNVSTLELGDSALYLCASSVDRGQMGKLFFGSGTQLSVL.

The V gene is TRBV7-8, the J gene TRBJ1-2; 7 bases are shared with TRBD1. Germline assignment: CDR1 SGHVS and CDR2 FQNEAQ. V was clipped by 7 bases and J by 12 bases; unmatched bases: 20. CDR3 length equals 15 residues. The CDR3 reads CASTFLDRAGLSDTF. Written as DNA, the CDR3 is TGTGCCAGCACCTTTCTAGACAGGGCAGGACTTTCGGACACCTTC.

The chain joins TRBV7-3 to TRBJ2-1; D may match TRBD1 or TRBD2 (5 bases each). CDR3 length: 13 residues. V lost 5 bases and J 10 bases, leaving 15 bases between the germline ends. Germline assignment: CDR1 SGHTA and CDR2 FQGTGA. Here the CDR3 DNA reads TGTGCCAGCAGCGAGAACCCGTGGGGGGAGCAGTTCTTC. It yields the protein CASSENPWGEQFF.

CDR3 bases: TGCAGTGCTTCGGACAGGTTCAGGGCGGATACGCAGTATTTT. It is translated as CSASDRFRADTQYF. This chain joins TRBV20-1 and TRBJ2-3, with TRBD1 matching over 7 bases. The germline V gene encodes CDR1 DFQATT and CDR2 SNEGSKA (reference sequence). The CDR3 sequence is 14 residues long. V lost 5 bases, J lost 6 bases, and 11 bases stayed unmatched.

This clonotype was detected many times. V usage is TRBV29-1 and J usage is TRBJ2-1; 10 bases match TRBD2. The CDR3 spans 14 residues. V lost 4 bases and J lost 7; bases outside the gene matches: 7. Germline V gives CDR1 SQVTM, CDR2 ANQGSEA. The CDR3 nucleotides read TGCAGCGTTGGGGATCTAGCGGGAGATAATGAGCAGTTCTTC. It is translated as CSVGDLAGDNEQFF.

The chain uses TRBV7-2 and TRBJ2-7; 9 nucleotides line up with TRBD2. This CDR3 has 16 amino acids. V shed 4 bases, J shed 3 bases, and the junction held 10 bases outside the gene matches. Per the germline V gene, CDR1 is SGHTA and CDR2 is FQGNSA. This CDR3 reads CASSSRGRSGSYEQYF. DNA for the CDR3: TGTGCCAGCAGCTCGCGGGGGCGTAGCGGGAGCTACGAGCAGTACTTC.

Points on this clonotype: The junction departs from germline at one end; a sequencing error may be responsible. The chain links TRBV12-3 or TRBV12-4 to TRBJ2-7, with TRBD2 matching over 10 bases. This CDR3 has 12 residues. CDR3 sequence (DNA): TGTGCCAGCAGCTTAGCGGGAGGAGGGCAGTACTTC. Translated: CASSLAGGGQYF.

V gene TRBV9 combines with J gene TRBJ2-7; a weak D match, TRBD1 (5 bases). CDR3 length: 15 amino acids. The V end lost 4 bases, the J end lost 0 bases, and 14 bases lay between the germline ends. Germline loops: CDR1 SGDLS, CDR2 YYNGEE. This chain's CDR3 is CASSTGPDSSYEQYF. The CDR3 region has the DNA TGTGCCAGCAGCACAGGCCCAGATAGCTCCTACGAGCAGTACTTC.

This clonotype was detected only a few times. The genes are TRBV15 and TRBJ1-1, with D perhaps TRBD1 (5 bases). The CDR3 consists of 12 residues. With 0 bases removed from V and 11 bases from J, the gap between germline ends came to 10 bases. Germline values: CDR1 LNHNV, CDR2 YYDKDF (reference sequence). The CDR3 here is CATSREAGSAFF. The DNA for the CDR3 is TGTGCCACCAGCAGAGAGGCAGGGAGTGCTTTCTTT.

This clonotype was detected many times. J is TRBJ2-3 and V is TRBV29-1; the D is unclear. The V gene lost 4 bases and the J gene lost 1 base, with 9 bases spanning the gap. The V gene's germline CDR1 is SQVTM and CDR2 ANQGSEA. The CDR3 sequence is 13 residues long. As DNA, the CDR3 is TGCAGCGTTGGGGCACTGGGCACAGATACGCAGTATTTT. This sequence encodes CSVGALGTDTQYF.

The CDR3 nucleotides read TGCAGTGCTGTAACTAGCGGGAGCTACAATGAGCAGTTCTTC. The encoded protein is CSAVTSGSYNEQFF. The chain has TRBV20-1 and TRBJ2-1, with 11 bases identical to TRBD2. The CDR3 sequence is 14 residues long. Germline CDR1 DFQATT, CDR2 SNEGSKA (reference sequence). Losses at the gene ends were 5 bases for V and 3 bases for J; bases not matched to a gene: 3.

The chain joins TRBV28 to TRBJ2-3; the D gene is possibly TRBD1 (5 bases). Trimming shortened V by 10 bases and J by 4 bases, and 6 bases separated the two germline ends. The CDR3 is 10 residues long. CDR1 is MDHEN, CDR2 SYDVKM, per germline. The CDR3 sequence is CATRADTQYF. The DNA for the CDR3 is TGTGCCACCAGGGCAGATACGCAGTATTTT.

The genes are TRBV7-9 and TRBJ2-4; D possibly corresponds to TRBD2 (7 bases). Germline V CDR1 and CDR2: SEHNR, FQNEAQ (reference sequence). V lost 3 bases to trimming and J lost 8 bases, with 20 bases between them. This CDR3 is 16 amino acids long. The CDR3 DNA reads TGTGCCAGCAGCTTGAAACGGGGGGCGGTCCGGGACATTCAGTACTTC. Amino acids: CASSLKRGAVRDIQYF.